This T cell receptor (beta chain) is from a study of T cells after yellow fever vaccination. Overall study context: Any fraction with a low cell number was prepared using SMART-Seq v4 Ultra Low Input. Overall study findings and caveats: Booster samples showed a return of most primary-vaccination clones (roughly 96% CD4, approximately 88% CD8). Overall, a small share of clonotypes was seen in both CD4 and CD8 compartments.

They built TCR cDNA with 5'RACE template switching, a step that put in a universal primer site and UMIs. Each CDR3 protein gets one entry after TCRdb re-called the 5' RACE reads with MiXCR. The sample consists of fewer than 650,000 distinct CDR3 sequences, about a fifth of them appearing once. Worth noting for this clonotype: Its specificity is not known.

With 2 bases removed from V and 6 bases from J, the gap between germline ends came to 10 bases. The CDR3 is made up of 14 amino acids. The V gene's germline CDR1 is MNHEY and CDR2 SVGEGT. This chain uses TRBV6-2 or TRBV6-3 with TRBJ1-4, with D possibly being TRBD1 (6 bases). This specimen consisted of PBMCs, obtained approximately 22 days after the first yellow fever vaccination. The receptor was isolated from a man between 18 and 29 years old who received the YFV17D yellow fever vaccine. In DNA, the CDR3 is TGTGCCAGCAGTTACGAGGCAGGGGATGAAAAACTGTTTTTT. Translating it yields CASSYEAGDEKLFF.